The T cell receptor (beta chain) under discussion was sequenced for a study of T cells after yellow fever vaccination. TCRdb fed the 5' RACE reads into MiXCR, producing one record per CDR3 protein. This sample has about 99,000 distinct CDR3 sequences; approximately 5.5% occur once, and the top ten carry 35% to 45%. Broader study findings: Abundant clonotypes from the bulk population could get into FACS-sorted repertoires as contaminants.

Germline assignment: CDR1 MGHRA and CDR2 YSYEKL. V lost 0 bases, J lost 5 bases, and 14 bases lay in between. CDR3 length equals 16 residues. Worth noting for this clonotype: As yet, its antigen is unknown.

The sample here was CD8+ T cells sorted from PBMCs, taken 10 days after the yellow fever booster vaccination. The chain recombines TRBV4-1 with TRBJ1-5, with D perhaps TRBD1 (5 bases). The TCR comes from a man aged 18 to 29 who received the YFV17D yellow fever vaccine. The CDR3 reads CASSQESGTGDQPQHF. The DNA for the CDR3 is TGCGCCAGCAGCCAAGAATCCGGGACCGGGGATCAGCCCCAGCATTTT.